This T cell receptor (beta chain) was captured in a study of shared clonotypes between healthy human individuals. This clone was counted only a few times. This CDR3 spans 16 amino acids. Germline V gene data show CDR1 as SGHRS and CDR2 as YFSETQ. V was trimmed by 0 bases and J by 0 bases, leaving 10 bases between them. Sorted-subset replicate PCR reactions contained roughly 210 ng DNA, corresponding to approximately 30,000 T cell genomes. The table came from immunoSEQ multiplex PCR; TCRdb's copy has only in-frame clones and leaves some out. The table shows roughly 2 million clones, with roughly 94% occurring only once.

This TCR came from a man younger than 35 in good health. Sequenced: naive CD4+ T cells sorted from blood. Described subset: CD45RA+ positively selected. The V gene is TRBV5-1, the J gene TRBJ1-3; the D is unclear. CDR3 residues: CASSLGGSLSGNTIYF. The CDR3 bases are TGCGCCAGCAGCTTGGGTGGCAGCCTCTCTGGAAACACCATATATTTT.